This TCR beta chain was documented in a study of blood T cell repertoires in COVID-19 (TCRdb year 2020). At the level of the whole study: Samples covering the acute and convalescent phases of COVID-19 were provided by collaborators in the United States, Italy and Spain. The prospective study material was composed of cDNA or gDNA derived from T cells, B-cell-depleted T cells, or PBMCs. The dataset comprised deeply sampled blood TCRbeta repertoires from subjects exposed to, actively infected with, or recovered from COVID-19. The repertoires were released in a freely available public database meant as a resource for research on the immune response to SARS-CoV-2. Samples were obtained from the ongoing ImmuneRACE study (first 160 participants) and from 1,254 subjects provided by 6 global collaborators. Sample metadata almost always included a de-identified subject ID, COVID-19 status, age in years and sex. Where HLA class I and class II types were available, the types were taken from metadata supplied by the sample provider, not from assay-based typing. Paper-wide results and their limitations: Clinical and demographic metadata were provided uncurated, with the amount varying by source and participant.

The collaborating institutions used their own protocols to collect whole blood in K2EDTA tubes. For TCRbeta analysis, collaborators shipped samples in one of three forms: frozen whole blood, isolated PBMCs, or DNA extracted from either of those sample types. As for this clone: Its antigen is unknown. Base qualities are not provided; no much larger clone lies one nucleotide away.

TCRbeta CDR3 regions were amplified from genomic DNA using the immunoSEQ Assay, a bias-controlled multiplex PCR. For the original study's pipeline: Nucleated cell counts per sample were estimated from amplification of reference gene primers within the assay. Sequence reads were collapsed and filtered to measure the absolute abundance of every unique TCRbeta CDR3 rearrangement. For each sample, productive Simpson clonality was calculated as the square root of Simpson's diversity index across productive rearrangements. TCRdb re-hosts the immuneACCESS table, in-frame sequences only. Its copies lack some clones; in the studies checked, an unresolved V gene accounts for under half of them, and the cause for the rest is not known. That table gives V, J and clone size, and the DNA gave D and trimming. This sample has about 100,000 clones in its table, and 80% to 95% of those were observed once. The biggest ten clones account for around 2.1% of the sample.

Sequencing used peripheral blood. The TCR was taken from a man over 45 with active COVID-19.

The CDR3 sequence is CASSRPGTANEKLFF. The nucleotide sequence is given as TGTGCCAGCAGTCGACCCGGGACAGCTAATGAAAAACTGTTTTTT. The V and J genes are TRBV6-2 or TRBV6-3 and TRBJ1-4, and 7 bases in between align with TRBD1. At the junction V is shortened by 5 bases and J by 3 bases; bases outside the gene matches: 6. The germline V gene yields MNHEY for CDR1 and SVGEGT for CDR2. The CDR3 has 15 amino acids, counting the end cysteine and phenylalanine. The DNA shown is the 45-base CDR3, in frame from base 1.